This T cell receptor beta chain comes out of a study of T cells after yellow fever vaccination. General study points: Re-detected after boosting: most primary clones, 96% of CD4 and 88% of CD8.

TCRdb re-derived calls from the 5' RACE reads in MiXCR, one entry per CDR3 protein. The top ten hold roughly 0.5% of the sample, which has under 300,000 distinct CDR3 sequences, under 15% seen once. A remark on this clonotype: Its antigen is not known.

This CDR3 has 13 amino acids. Germline CDR1 SGHRS, CDR2 YFSETQ. V lost 2 bases, J lost 3 bases, and 9 bases lay in between. The chain has TRBV5-1 and TRBJ2-7; D gene unclear. This sequence was found in a man aged 25 to 45 who received the YFV17D yellow fever vaccine. Sequencing was performed on CD4+ T cells sorted from PBMCs, taken 45 days after the yellow fever booster vaccination. CDR3 protein: CASSFEARYEQYF. As DNA, the CDR3 is TGCGCCAGCAGCTTCGAGGCCCGCTACGAGCAGTACTTC.